The source of this TCR beta chain is a study of blood T cell repertoires in COVID-19. TCRdb's table, derived via immunoSEQ multiplex PCR, lists solely in-frame clones and lacks some. The sample yields 130,000 or so clones, about 88% seen once. V lost 7 bases to trimming and J lost 4 bases; unmatched junction nucleotides: 18. Germline lookup yields CDR1 SEHNR and CDR2 FQNEAQ (reference sequence). This CDR3 has 17 amino acids. The TCR was taken from a woman aged 80 or over with acute or convalescent COVID-19. Source material: peripheral blood. V gene TRBV7-9 combines with J gene TRBJ1-1, with 7 bases fitting TRBD1. The CDR3 loop is CASIPSRGLLSGTEAFF. The DNA of the CDR3 is TGTGCCAGCATCCCATCAAGGGGGCTCCTAAGCGGCACTGAAGCTTTCTTT.